What follows are 27 T cell receptor beta chains derived from one specimen sequenced in a study of beta chain features in type 1 diabetes. The entirety of the isolated RNA underwent reverse transcription, so expressed TCRB transcripts were sequenced. TCRdb's copy holds only in-frame clones and misses some; the assay was immunoSEQ multiplex PCR. Among about half a million clones listed, over 10% were seen once. The sample was naive CD4+ T cells from blood. Source of these receptors: a woman aged 18-29 years in good health.

The V call is TRBV7-9, the J call TRBJ2-5; 8 bases fit TRBD1. Trimming at V came to 4 bases and at J to 5 bases, leaving 6 bases not matched to a gene. CDR1 SEHNR and CDR2 FQNEAQ come from the germline V gene (reference sequence). The CDR3 sequence is 14 residues long. The CDR3 loop reads CASSSGQARETQYF. DNA for the CDR3: TGTGCCAGCAGCTCGGGACAGGCTAGGGAGACCCAGTACTTC.

This clone occurred a few times. The V gene is TRBV5-1, the J gene TRBJ1-6; the D gene is possibly TRBD1 (6 bases). V was pared by 2 bases and J by 6 bases, with 12 bases between. The germline gives CDR1 SGHRS, CDR2 YFSETQ. CDR3 length: 15 residues. The CDR3 DNA reads TGCGCCAGCAGCTTTTCAGGGGAGAGTAATTCACCCCTCCACTTT. Its protein product is CASSFSGESNSPLHF.

The J gene is TRBJ2-3, the V gene TRBV18; no firm D call. The CDR3 contains 17 residues. Per germline, CDR1 KGHSH and CDR2 LQKENI. The V gene lost 0 bases and the J gene lost 4 bases, with 17 bases spanning the gap. The CDR3 region is CASSPPRAAYSADTQYF. The DNA for the CDR3 is TGTGCCAGCTCACCACCTCGCGCCGCCTACTCGGCAGATACGCAGTATTTT.

The chain employs TRBV25-1 and TRBJ1-2; D gene unclear. The CDR3 extends over 17 amino acids. Germline V gene data show CDR1 as MGHDK and CDR2 as SYGVNS. With 8 bases removed from V and 0 bases from J, the gap between germline ends came to 22 bases. CDR3 protein: CASRPRAGLCPNYGYTF. The CDR3, as DNA: TGTGCCAGCCGTCCCCGGGCCGGTTTATGCCCTAACTATGGCTACACCTTC.

The rearrangement links TRBV2 to TRBJ2-3, with unresolved D. From germline, CDR1 is SNHLY and CDR2 FYNNEI. Trimming removed 7 bases from V and 5 bases from J, with 10 bases in between. CDR3 size: 12 residues. In DNA form, the CDR3 reads TGTGCCAGCAATCAGGCCGAAGATACGCAGTATTTT. It yields the protein CASNQAEDTQYF.

The chain joins TRBV4-2 to TRBJ2-5, with 9 bases lining up with TRBD2. J lost 1 base, V lost 0 bases, and 3 bases had no gene match. Germline V gene data show CDR1 as LGHNA and CDR2 as YNFKEQ. The CDR3 totals 16 residues. The CDR3 is CASSQESGGIQETQYF. CDR3 coding DNA: TGTGCCAGCAGCCAAGAAAGCGGGGGGATCCAAGAGACCCAGTACTTC.

This clone has more than one count but fewer than ten. The chain joins TRBV7-2 to TRBJ2-4; unclear D gene. Germline V gene lookup returns CDR1 SGHTA and CDR2 FQGNSA. This CDR3 comprises 14 residues. The V and J ends lost 5 bases and 5 bases respectively, with 13 bases between them. CDR3 sequence: CASSPQKVQNIQYF. CDR3 DNA: TGTGCCAGCAGCCCCCAGAAGGTCCAAAACATTCAGTACTTC.

About this clone itself: Other DNA sequences of this sample code for an identical CDR3. The gene calls are TRBV5-1 and TRBJ2-2; 7 nucleotides line up with TRBD1. The trim removed 4 bases at V and 3 bases at J, leaving 0 bases unmatched. Germline V gene sequence: CDR1 SGHRS, CDR2 YFSETQ. The CDR3 is 13 amino acids. The CDR3, as DNA: TGCGCCAGCAGCGGACAGGACACCGGGGAGCTGTTTTTT. This gives the protein CASSGQDTGELFF.

This clone was found a few times. V is TRBV28 and J is TRBJ2-7, with a tentative D call TRBD1 (5 bases). The V end lost 2 bases, the J end lost 0 bases, and 8 bases lay between the germline ends. Germline V gene sequence: CDR1 MDHEN, CDR2 SYDVKM. CDR3 length equals 14 residues. The CDR3 reads CASSLQGYSYEQYV. CDR3 nucleotide sequence: TGTGCCAGCAGTTTACAGGGCTACTCCTACGAGCAGTACGTC.

The chain couples TRBV2 to TRBJ2-5; D is ambiguous. V shed 1 base and J shed 5 bases, with 11 bases lying between them. The CDR3 extends over 14 amino acids. Germline CDR1 SNHLY, CDR2 FYNNEI. This CDR3 reads CASSEGLARETQYF. CDR3 in DNA: TGTGCCAGCAGTGAAGGCCTGGCGAGGGAGACCCAGTACTTC. Filled out from reference TRBV2 and TRBJ2-5, the complete variable domain reads EPEVTQTPSHQVTQMGQEVILRCVPISNHLYFYWYRQILGQKVEFLVSFYNNEISEKSEIFDDQFSVERPDGSNFTLKIRSTKLEDSAMYFCASSEGLARETQYFGPGTRLLVL.

DNA of the CDR3: TGTGCCAGCAGCACCCCCAGCACTTACAATGAGCAGTTCTTC. Residues: CASSTPSTYNEQFF. This chain connects TRBV7-9 to TRBJ2-1, with D hard to call. Trimming took 5 bases from V and 4 from J, leaving 12 bases between them. The length of the CDR3 is 14 residues. Per the germline V gene, CDR1 is SEHNR and CDR2 is FQNEAQ (reference sequence).

CDR3 protein: CASSFSRMTNEKLFF. CDR3 bases: TGTGCCAGCAGTTTCAGTCGGATGACTAATGAAAAACTGTTTTTT. The J gene is TRBJ1-4, the V gene TRBV28; D unclear. Per germline, CDR1 MDHEN and CDR2 SYDVKM. The ends were cut back, 3 bases at V and 2 bases at J, with 10 bases in the middle. This CDR3 spans 15 amino acids.

The chain links TRBV7-2 to TRBJ1-1; the D is unclear. This CDR3 has 16 residues. The germline V gene encodes CDR1 SGHTA and CDR2 FQGNSA. V was pared by 4 bases and J by 1 base, with 16 bases between. The CDR3: CASSSPFEAGNTEAFF. The DNA for the CDR3 is TGTGCCAGCAGCTCCCCTTTTGAGGCCGGGAACACTGAAGCTTTCTTT.

This clone has a handful of counts. The chain joins TRBV7-9 to TRBJ1-1, with 7 positions matching TRBD1. Looked up from germline, CDR1 is SEHNR and CDR2 is FQNEAQ (reference sequence). After removal of 5 bases from V and 10 bases from J, the junction contained 13 bases not matched to a gene. This CDR3 contains 14 residues. CDR3 bases: TGTGCCAGCAGCACCCGACAGGGTGTGATCGGAGCTTTCTTT. The encoded protein is CASSTRQGVIGAFF.

The chain combines TRBV28 with TRBJ1-1; no definite D call. Germline V gives CDR1 MDHEN, CDR2 SYDVKM. This CDR3 spans 12 amino acids. V shed 7 bases and J shed 3 bases, with 9 bases lying between them. The CDR3 loop reads CASKYRDTEAFF. The CDR3 DNA reads TGTGCCAGCAAGTATAGGGACACTGAAGCTTTCTTT.

The chain links TRBV7-2 to TRBJ2-5; 10 bases agree with TRBD2. This CDR3 region has 15 residues. Germline V gene lookup returns CDR1 SGHTA and CDR2 FQGNSA. V lost 6 bases, J lost 3 bases, and 7 bases stayed unmatched. The CDR3 DNA reads TGTGCCAGCAGATCTAGCGGGGGCCCCAAAGAGACCCAGTACTTC. It codes for CASRSSGGPKETQYF.

The sample holds a few counts of this clone. The chain is built from TRBV7-2 and TRBJ1-2, with D possibly TRBD1 on 5 matching bases. Per germline, CDR1 SGHTA and CDR2 FQGNSA. The CDR3 totals 15 residues. Trimming left V 0 bases short and J 4 bases short, with 12 bases between. The CDR3 sequence is CASSLAIAGSYGYTF. CDR3 nucleotides: TGTGCCAGCAGCTTAGCTATCGCAGGGAGCTATGGCTACACCTTC.

This clone occurred a few times. V usage is TRBV27 and J usage is TRBJ2-4; 9 bases match TRBD1. This CDR3 region has 17 residues. CDR1 is MNHEY and CDR2 is SMNVEV in the germline V gene (reference sequence). The V gene end was trimmed by 5 bases and the J gene end by 7 bases; junction bases not matched to a gene: 15. CDR3 nucleotides: TGTGCCAGCAGTCCAAGGACGCCGGGACAGGGAGGGAACATTCAGTACTTC. As protein: CASSPRTPGQGGNIQYF.

This clone came up a few times. The chain recombines TRBV29-1 with TRBJ2-2; D remains unclear. The germline V gene has CDR1 SQVTM and CDR2 ANQGSEA. Trimming took off 1 base at V and 7 bases at J, with 10 bases between the two ends. There are 13 residues in the CDR3. In DNA, the CDR3 is TGCAGCGTTGAAGGAGAACGGGTCGGGGAGCTGTTTTTT. This encodes CSVEGERVGELFF.

V gene TRBV9 combines with J gene TRBJ2-1; possibly TRBD1 or TRBD2 for D (5 bases each). Germline V gene sequence: CDR1 SGDLS, CDR2 YYNGEE. V shed 1 base and J shed 5 bases, with 7 bases lying between them. CDR3 length: 13 amino acids. The CDR3 nucleotides read TGTGCCAGCAGCGTACCGGGGCACAATGAGCAGTTCTTC. Translated, it gives CASSVPGHNEQFF.

This clone was picked up a small number of times. The rearrangement links TRBV7-9 to TRBJ1-2, with 10 bases aligning to TRBD1. CDR1 and CDR2 from the germline V gene are SEHNR and FQNEAQ (reference sequence). The V and J ends lost 5 bases and 8 bases, in that order; junction bases with no gene match: 5. This CDR3 region has 13 residues. CDR3 region: CASSDRGRRGYTF. The CDR3 DNA follows: TGTGCCAGCAGCGACAGGGGGCGGCGCGGCTACACCTTC.

Only a few counts were recorded for this clone. The gene calls are TRBV7-9 and TRBJ2-1, with TRBD2 matching 10 bases. The junction had 8 bases not matched to a gene; V was cut back by 6 bases and J by 0 bases. Germline V lookup: CDR1 SEHNR, CDR2 FQNEAQ (reference sequence). The CDR3 is made up of 17 amino acids. The CDR3 DNA reads as TGTGCCAGCAGTCCCGGGACTAGCGCCCCCTCCTACAATGAGCAGTTCTTC. It yields the protein CASSPGTSAPSYNEQFF.

For the CDR3, the DNA is TGTGCCACCCACACACGCCAGAACACTGAAGCTTTCTTT. Translated, it gives CATHTRQNTEAFF. The chain uses TRBV27 and TRBJ1-1; no firm D call. The CDR3 totals 13 residues. The germline CDR1 and CDR2 sequences are MNHEY and SMNVEV (reference sequence). V was trimmed by 10 bases and J by 1 base, leaving 13 bases between them.

This clone appeared a few times. This chain uses TRBV18 with TRBJ1-3, with 7 bases fitting TRBD1. There are 16 residues in the CDR3. The V gene's germline CDR1 is KGHSH and CDR2 LQKENI. Losses at the gene ends were 3 bases for V and 0 bases for J; bases not matched to a gene: 5. The CDR3 is CASSPTGQFSGNTIYF. The CDR3 region has the DNA TGTGCCAGCTCACCTACGGGACAGTTCTCTGGAAACACCATATATTTT. Full variable domain (outside the CDR3, taken from reference TRBV18 and TRBJ1-3): NAGVMQNPRHLVRRRGQEARLRCSPMKGHSHVYWYRQLPEEGLKFMVYLQKENIIDESGMPKERFSAEFPKEGPSILRIQQVVRGDSAAYFCASSPTGQFSGNTIYFGEGSWLTVV.

In DNA form, the CDR3 reads TGTGCCAGCAGACCTCCGATTGGAACAGATACGCAGTATTTT. Translation: CASRPPIGTDTQYF. The V gene is TRBV4-2, the J gene TRBJ2-3; the D is unclear. The CDR3 sequence is 14 residues long. V was shortened by 6 bases and J by 3 bases, with 13 bases between the two germline ends. The germline CDR1 and CDR2 sequences are LGHNA and YNFKEQ.

The rearrangement uses TRBV7-3 and TRBJ1-2; weak D call: TRBD1 (6 bases). The CDR3 sequence is 16 residues long. Germline V gene data show CDR1 as SGHTA and CDR2 as FQGTGA. Between the trimmed V and J ends, which lost 5 bases and 4 bases, there was a span of 20 bases. CDR3 sequence reads: CASSPNPGRGFYGYTF. CDR3 coding DNA: TGTGCCAGCAGCCCCAATCCAGGCAGGGGATTCTATGGCTACACCTTC.

The sample holds many counts of this clone. The chain recombines TRBV7-9 with TRBJ2-3; D remains unclear. CDR1 SEHNR and CDR2 FQNEAQ come from the germline V gene (reference sequence). The CDR3 loop spans 12 amino acids. Trimming stripped 3 bases from V and 4 bases from J, with 5 bases between. CDR3 sequence reads: CASSLTSDTQYF. CDR3 bases: TGTGCCAGCAGCTTGACTTCAGATACGCAGTATTTT.